Listed below are T cell receptor beta chains from one sample, sequenced in a study of blood T cell repertoires in COVID-19. Data came from immunoSEQ multiplex PCR; TCRdb stores just in-frame clones and leaves some out. The sample shows 150,000 to 180,000 clones, 70% to 85% of them seen only once. Sequenced sample: peripheral blood. These TCRs come from a man in his fifties or sixties with COVID-19, enrolled during active disease. Each CDR3 is given with its conserved first and last residue. D genes are given only for firm matches. Not all rows give a size; the values are once, few, many and, for expanded clones, a class.

clone size: few; V gene: TRBV4-3; D gene: -; CDR3 length: 16; J gene: TRBJ1-2; CDR3 DNA: TGCGCCAGCAGCCAAGTCCTCGAGGGAGCTAACTATGGCTACACCTTC; CDR3 protein: CASSQVLEGANYGYTF
clone size: -; V gene: TRBV5-6; D gene: TRBD1; CDR3 length: 16; J gene: TRBJ2-7; CDR3 DNA: TGTGCCAGCAGCTCTCCGAGGGACAGGGGGCAATACGAGCAGTACTTC; CDR3 protein: CASSSPRDRGQYEQYF
clone size: -; V gene: TRBV19; D gene: TRBD1; CDR3 length: 15; J gene: TRBJ2-7; CDR3 DNA: TGTGCCAGTAGTATCGACAGGGGTTTGTCGTACGAGCAGTACTTC; CDR3 protein: CASSIDRGLSYEQYF
clone size: -; V gene: TRBV13; D gene: -; CDR3 length: 16; J gene: TRBJ2-7; CDR3 DNA: TGTGCCAGCAGCTCTCGTGGACTCATGAGTGTCTACGAGCAGTACTTC; CDR3 protein: CASSSRGLMSVYEQYF
clone size: -; V gene: TRBV28; D gene: -; CDR3 length: 13; J gene: TRBJ1-2; CDR3 DNA: TGTGCCAGCAGTTTTTCCACTAACTATGGCTACACCTTC; CDR3 protein: CASSFSTNYGYTF
clone size: -; V gene: TRBV19; D gene: -; CDR3 length: 15; J gene: TRBJ2-6; CDR3 DNA: TGTGCCAGTAGTAGGCGGGCCTCTGGGGCCAACGTCCTGACTTTC; CDR3 protein: CASSRRASGANVLTF
clone size: -; V gene: TRBV7-8; D gene: TRBD1; CDR3 length: 13; J gene: TRBJ1-5; CDR3 DNA: TGTGCCAGCACGGGACAGCTCAATCAGCCCCAGCATTTT; CDR3 protein: CASTGQLNQPQHF
clone size: once; V gene: TRBV30; D gene: -; CDR3 length: 14; J gene: TRBJ1-1; CDR3 DNA: TGTGCCTGGAGTGTACGGACACTGAACACTGAAGCTTTCTTT; CDR3 protein: CAWSVRTLNTEAFF
clone size: -; V gene: TRBV28; D gene: TRBD1; CDR3 length: 15; J gene: TRBJ1-1; CDR3 DNA: TGTGCCAGCAGTTTTGCGGACAGGTCCAACACTGAAGCTTTCTTT; CDR3 protein: CASSFADRSNTEAFF
clone size: -; V gene: TRBV19; D gene: TRBD1; CDR3 length: 17; J gene: TRBJ1-5; CDR3 DNA: TGTGCCAGTAGTTCGTCAGGACAGGTTTATAGCAATCAGCCCCAGCATTTT; CDR3 protein: CASSSSGQVYSNQPQHF
clone size: -; V gene: TRBV9; D gene: TRBD1; CDR3 length: 15; J gene: TRBJ1-2; CDR3 DNA: TGTGCCAGCAGCGTAGGTCGACAGGGTCCCTATGGCTACACCTTC; CDR3 protein: CASSVGRQGPYGYTF
clone size: -; V gene: TRBV6-5; D gene: -; CDR3 length: 11; J gene: TRBJ1-4; CDR3 DNA: TGTGCCAGCAGCCAAAATGAAAAACTGTTTTTT; CDR3 protein: CASSQNEKLFF
clone size: -; V gene: TRBV7-7; D gene: -; CDR3 length: 15; J gene: TRBJ2-5; CDR3 DNA: TGTGCTAGCAGTCAAGCGACTTCTGGTACAGAGACCCAGTACTTC; CDR3 protein: CASSQATSGTETQYF
clone size: -; V gene: TRBV6-5; D gene: TRBD2; CDR3 length: 14; J gene: TRBJ2-7; CDR3 DNA: TGTGCCAGCGGGGCTAGCGGGAGCTGGTACGAGCAGTACTTC; CDR3 protein: CASGASGSWYEQYF
clone size: -; V gene: TRBV6-2/TRBV6-3; D gene: -; CDR3 length: 16; J gene: TRBJ2-3; CDR3 DNA: TGTGCCAGCACCCCGGGGCGGTCCTATAGCACAGATACGCAGTATTTT; CDR3 protein: CASTPGRSYSTDTQYF
clone size: -; V gene: TRBV6-2/TRBV6-3; D gene: TRBD2; CDR3 length: 19; J gene: TRBJ2-5; CDR3 DNA: TGTGCCAGCAGCCACGGGCGGGAGCCTGAAGTCCGTTGGCAAGAGACCCAGTACTTC; CDR3 protein: CASSHGREPEVRWQETQYF
clone size: -; V gene: TRBV7-2; D gene: TRBD1; CDR3 length: 15; J gene: TRBJ1-1; CDR3 DNA: TGTGCCAGCAGCTTAGTATCACGCCAAGGGACAGCGGCTTTCTTT; CDR3 protein: CASSLVSRQGTAAFF
clone size: -; V gene: TRBV11-3; D gene: -; CDR3 length: 15; J gene: TRBJ2-4; CDR3 DNA: TGTGCCAGCAGCTCCCAGGGTTTCGGCAAAAACATTCAGTACTTC; CDR3 protein: CASSSQGFGKNIQYF